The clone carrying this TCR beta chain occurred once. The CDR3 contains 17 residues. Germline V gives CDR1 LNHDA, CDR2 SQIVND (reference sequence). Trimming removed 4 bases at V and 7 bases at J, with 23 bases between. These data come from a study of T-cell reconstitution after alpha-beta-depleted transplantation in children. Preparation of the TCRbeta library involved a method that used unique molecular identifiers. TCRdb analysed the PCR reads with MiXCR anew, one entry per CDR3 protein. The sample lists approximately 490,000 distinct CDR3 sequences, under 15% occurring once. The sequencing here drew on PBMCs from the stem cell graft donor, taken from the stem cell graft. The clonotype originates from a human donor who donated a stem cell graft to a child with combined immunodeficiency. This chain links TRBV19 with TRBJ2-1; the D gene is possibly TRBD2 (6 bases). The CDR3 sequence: CASSRGTDPSRSNEQFF. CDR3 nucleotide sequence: TGTGCCAGTAGTAGAGGGACTGATCCCTCTCGCTCTAATGAGCAGTTCTTC.